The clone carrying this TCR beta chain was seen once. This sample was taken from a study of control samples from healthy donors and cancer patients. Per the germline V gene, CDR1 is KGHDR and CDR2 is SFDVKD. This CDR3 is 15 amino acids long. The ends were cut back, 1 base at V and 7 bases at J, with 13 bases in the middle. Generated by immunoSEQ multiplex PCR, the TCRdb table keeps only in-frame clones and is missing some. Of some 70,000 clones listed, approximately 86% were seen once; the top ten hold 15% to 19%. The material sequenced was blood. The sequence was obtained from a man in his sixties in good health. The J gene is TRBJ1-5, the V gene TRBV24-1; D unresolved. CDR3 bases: TGTGCCACCAGTGATTTATCGGGTTTGGAGCAGCCCCAGCATTTT. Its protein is CATSDLSGLEQPQHF.